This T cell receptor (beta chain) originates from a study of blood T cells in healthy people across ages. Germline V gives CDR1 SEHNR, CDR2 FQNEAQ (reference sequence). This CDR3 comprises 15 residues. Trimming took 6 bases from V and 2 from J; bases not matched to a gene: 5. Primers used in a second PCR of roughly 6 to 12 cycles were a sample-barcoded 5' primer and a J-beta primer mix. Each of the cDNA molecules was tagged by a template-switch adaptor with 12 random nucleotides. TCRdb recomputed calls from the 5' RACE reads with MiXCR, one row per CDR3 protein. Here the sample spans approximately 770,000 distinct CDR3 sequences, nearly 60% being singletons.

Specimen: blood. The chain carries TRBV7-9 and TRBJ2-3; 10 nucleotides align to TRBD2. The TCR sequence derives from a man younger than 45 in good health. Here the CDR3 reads CASSSSGSDTDTQYF. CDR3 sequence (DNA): TGTGCCAGCAGTTCTAGCGGGAGTGACACAGATACGCAGTATTTT.